The sequence of this T cell receptor beta chain was determined in a study of radiation and T cells in renal cell carcinoma. The CDR3 extends over 17 amino acids. V lost 0 bases to trimming and J lost 1 base, with 13 bases between them. Germline CDR1 reads LNHDA; CDR2 reads SQIVND (reference sequence). The sample's time point: blood 4 weeks post-SBRT, at nephrectomy. Regarding treatment: 15 Gy SBRT to primary tumor, nephrectomy 4 weeks later. Nephrectomy followed 15 Gy stereotactic body radiation by 4 weeks. Serial blood draws occurred at baseline and 2 and 4 weeks post-SBRT. This clone has a single count. Its antigen is still unknown. Profiled with immunoSEQ multiplex PCR; TCRdb holds only in-frame clones, not every one. Of 50,000 to 65,000 clones in the sample, over 60% were seen once. Study conclusions and caveats: No pretreatment tumor biopsies were available for baseline clonotypes. Top tumor clonotypes rose in blood 2 weeks post-radiation, then contracted.

The V call is TRBV19, the J call TRBJ1-5; TRBD1 might be the D (6 bases). The starting material was blood, obtained from a patient whose treatment included radiotherapy and nephrectomy. The receptor's source is a man between 60 and 75 years old with renal cell carcinoma. CDR3 protein: CASSIENRERSNQPQHF. The CDR3 DNA reads as TGTGCCAGTAGTATAGAGAACAGGGAACGGAGCAATCAGCCCCAGCATTTT.